This TCR beta chain was sequenced during a study of CD8 T cells in Susac syndrome. Study-wide points: In its TCR sequencing and HLA analysis, the study acknowledged that the number of individuals was relatively small.

TCR beta sequences were obtained from blood CD8+ and CD4+ T cells. Isolation of CD8+ and CD4+ T cells was performed negatively, whereas enrichment of TEMRA cells was done by FACS. To note about this clonotype: Antigen: not known.

This CDR3 comprises 13 residues. Trimming took 2 bases from V and 5 from J, leaving 6 bases between them. Germline CDR1 reads MNHEY; CDR2 reads SVGAGI. Random-hexamer reverse transcription was applied to about 0.5 to 1 ug RNA. TCRdb recomputed calls from the immunoSEQ multiplex PCR reads with MiXCR, one row per CDR3 protein. The table includes about 250,000 distinct CDR3 sequences, around 95% detected once. Material: CD4+ T cells from PBMCs. The clonotype originates from a human donor with multiple sclerosis. The genes are TRBV6-5 and TRBJ2-2; no firm D call. CDR3 bases: TGTGCCAGCAGTTACGGCCGAACCGGGGAGCTGTTTTTT. It yields the protein CASSYGRTGELFF.